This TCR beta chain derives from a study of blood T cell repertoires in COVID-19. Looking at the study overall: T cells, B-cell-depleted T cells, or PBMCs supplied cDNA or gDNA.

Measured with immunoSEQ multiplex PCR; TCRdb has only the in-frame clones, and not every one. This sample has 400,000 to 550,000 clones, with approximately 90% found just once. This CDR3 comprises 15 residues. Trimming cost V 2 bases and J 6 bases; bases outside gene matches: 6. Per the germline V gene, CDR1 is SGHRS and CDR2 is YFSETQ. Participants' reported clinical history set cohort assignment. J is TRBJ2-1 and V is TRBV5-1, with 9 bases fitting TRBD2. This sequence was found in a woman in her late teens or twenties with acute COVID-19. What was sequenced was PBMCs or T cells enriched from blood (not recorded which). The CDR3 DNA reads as TGCGCCAGCAGCTTTAGTAGCGGGAGCGCCAATGAGCAGTTCTTC. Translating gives CASSFSSGSANEQFF.